A selection of T cell receptor beta chains follows, all from one sample in a study of metastatic and nonmetastatic thyroid tumors. From the PCR reads, TCRdb re-called clones with MiXCR. The sample shows several thousand clones, approximately 30% of them seen only once. The sample comprised adjacent normal tissue. Receptors originate from a female donor with papillary thyroid cancer or a benign thyroid nodule (not recorded which). Some clones in this sample may be carry-over from other donors' samples. The CDR3 runs from the conserved cysteine through the conserved F or W.

V gene	J gene	CDR3 protein
TRBV4-3	TRBJ2-3	CASSQQAWRKVTQYF
TRBV28	TRBJ1-2	CASSADRGIYGYTF
TRBV28	TRBJ2-5	CASTVGGERTQYF
TRBV12-3/TRBV12-4	TRBJ2-7	CASSQKGHGFYEQYF
TRBV11-2	TRBJ1-1	CASARTENTEAFF
TRBV28	TRBJ1-6	CASSRYGNSPLHF
TRBV6-4	TRBJ2-3	CASSVTEKDTQYF
TRBV25-1	TRBJ1-6	CASRGQGLESPLHF
TRBV28	TRBJ2-7	CAGRPRGLAAGYEQYF
TRBV2	TRBJ2-6	CASTVPGANVLTF
TRBV11-2	TRBJ1-2	CASSQGYGYTF
TRBV5-8	TRBJ2-1	CVSSLGGTGTNNEQFF
TRBV6-1	TRBJ1-2	CASRQGFNYGYTF
TRBV20-1	TRBJ1-2	CSAITGQTNYGYTF
TRBV7-3	TRBJ1-2	CASSNGGGYTF
TRBV11-2	TRBJ2-7	CASSLDEGRNIGQYF
TRBV20-1	TRBJ2-5	CSANGLDQETQYF
TRBV9	TRBJ1-4	CASSLRGDRVGEKLFF
TRBV6-1	TRBJ1-2	CASSERGVYGYTF
TRBV11-3	TRBJ2-7	CASSPRTQPQYEQYF
TRBV20-1	TRBJ2-7	CSAREAGAGGTYEQYF
TRBV29-1	TRBJ2-3	CSVGGGRGATDTQYF
TRBV5-1	TRBJ1-3	CASSLGGPGTGNTIYF
TRBV6-1	TRBJ2-2	CASSEINTGELFF
TRBV24-1	TRBJ2-5	CATSDSGGGWETQYF
TRBV12-3/TRBV12-4	TRBJ1-1	CASSLDTKSEAFF
TRBV15	TRBJ1-1	CATSSSYRDGNTEAFF
TRBV19	TRBJ1-1	CASTRGQGALRNTEAFF
TRBV20-1	TRBJ1-1	CSAEEPNTEAFF
TRBV2	TRBJ1-5	CASSVTHSNQPQHF
TRBV20-1	TRBJ1-1	CSARATGAINTETFF
TRBV7-3	TRBJ2-2	CASSLTGSFTGELFF
TRBV2	TRBJ1-1	CASSLDRGGTEAFF
TRBV27	TRBJ1-5	CASSSMGSEPHHF
TRBV5-1	TRBJ2-2	CASSLNLAGYTGELFF
TRBV15	TRBJ2-1	CATGTSIYNEQFF
TRBV5-1	TRBJ2-1	CASSLARQNEQFF
TRBV6-2/TRBV6-3	TRBJ1-1	CASIFLRGTSGNTEAFF
TRBV27	TRBJ2-7	CASSLRRGYEQYF
TRBV7-3	TRBJ2-2	CASRQGRGELFF
TRBV28	TRBJ2-7	CASSLGGASYEQYF
TRBV6-5	TRBJ1-2	CASSTRQGNYGYTF
TRBV6-1	TRBJ2-2	CASGVRRGSCGELFF
TRBV6-2/TRBV6-3	TRBJ2-3	CASSLTSGESDTQYF
TRBV29-1	TRBJ1-2	CSVATGSLYGYTF
TRBV7-9	TRBJ1-4	CASSLDGTGGGKLFF
TRBV20-1	TRBJ2-7	CSASPGTSGGEQYF
TRBV5-1	TRBJ2-7	CASSDTSGSGEQYF
TRBV20-1	TRBJ2-5	CSAGAPGRVGRPETQYF
TRBV20-1	TRBJ1-6	CSARVTGVNNSPLHF
TRBV5-1	TRBJ2-7	CASSSQGVGQGNEQYF
TRBV10-3	TRBJ2-1	CAIRDVRRGAYNEQFF
TRBV27	TRBJ2-7	CASSLVTGRNYEQYF
TRBV20-1	TRBJ2-7	CSASPGTSGGEQYF
TRBV3-1	TRBJ1-2	CASSQVGGSGYTF
TRBV6-1	TRBJ1-1	CASSARTGVTEAFF
TRBV7-6	TRBJ2-3	CASSQGDTQYF
TRBV6-1	TRBJ2-7	CASGSLVAGGSYYEQYF
TRBV7-9	TRBJ2-1	CASSQEMGYNEQFF
TRBV27	TRBJ2-3	CASSLLGGGRNTQYF